The next 25 T cell receptor beta chains were all read from a single sample in a study of response to subunit inactivated influenza vaccine. In TCRdb, the RT-PCR reads were re-called with MiXCR into one record per CDR3 protein. Of 500,000 to 750,000 distinct CDR3 sequences in the sample, about 15% were seen once. Sequencing was performed on PBMCs from blood, taken about 11 days after vaccination. These receptors were collected from a man aged 50 to 60 who received an inactivated influenza vaccine.

V gene TRBV6-5 combines with J gene TRBJ2-5; the match to TRBD2 covers 9 bases. The trim removed 4 bases at V and 5 bases at J, leaving 17 bases unmatched. The CDR3 is 18 amino acids. Germline V gene sequence: CDR1 MNHEY, CDR2 SVGAGI. Written as DNA, the CDR3 is TGTGCCAGCAGTTCGTCCGGGACTAGCTTTTTTCTCTCGGAGACCCAGTACTTC. Translated: CASSSSGTSFFLSETQYF.

The genes are TRBV5-1 and TRBJ1-3, with 11 nucleotides matching TRBD1. Looked up from germline, CDR1 is SGHRS and CDR2 is YFSETQ. V lost 0 bases, J lost 0 bases, and 8 bases stayed unmatched. This CDR3 comprises 19 residues. The CDR3, as DNA: TGCGCCAGCAGCTTGGCCCCCAGGACAGGGGGCTTCTCTGGAAACACCATATATTTT. It translates to CASSLAPRTGGFSGNTIYF. Full variable domain (outside the CDR3, taken from reference TRBV5-1 and TRBJ1-3): KAGVTQTPRYLIKTRGQQVTLSCSPISGHRSVSWYQQTPGQGLQFLFEYFSETQRNKGNFPGRFSGRQFSNSRSEMNVSTLELGDSALYLCASSLAPRTGGFSGNTIYFGEGSWLTVV.

The J gene is TRBJ2-3, the V gene TRBV5-1; perhaps TRBD2 as D (5 bases). The CDR3 sequence is 16 residues long. Per germline, CDR1 SGHRS and CDR2 YFSETQ. V was trimmed by 0 bases and J by 2 bases, leaving 13 bases between them. The CDR3 DNA reads TGCGCCAGCAGCTTGGCAACGACTACCTACACAGATACGCAGTATTTT. It specifies CASSLATTTYTDTQYF.

Only a few counts were recorded for this clonotype. The rearrangement links TRBV28 to TRBJ2-7; 10 bases are a match to TRBD2. The germline V gene has CDR1 MDHEN and CDR2 SYDVKM. The J segment lost 5 bases and the V segment lost 2 bases, leaving 9 bases of the junction unmatched. The CDR3 covers 16 residues. In nucleotides, the CDR3 is TGTGCCAGCAGTTTACTGGCTAGCGGGAGTCTCGACGAGCAGTACTTC. Residues: CASSLLASGSLDEQYF.

This clonotype was observed a handful of times. The V gene is TRBV24-1, the J gene TRBJ2-1; 11 nucleotides match TRBD2. Trimming removed 6 bases from V and 7 bases from J; junction bases left unmatched: 13. The CDR3 is 17 amino acids. Germline V lookup: CDR1 KGHDR, CDR2 SFDVKD. CDR3 residues: CATSPWPLSGGGNEQFF. The DNA for the CDR3 is TGTGCCACCAGTCCATGGCCCCTTAGCGGGGGGGGGAATGAGCAGTTCTTC.

The rearrangement links TRBV4-3 to TRBJ2-4, with D perhaps matching TRBD2 (6 bases). Germline V gives CDR1 LGHNA, CDR2 YSLEER. The CDR3 sequence is 16 residues long. Trimming cost V 0 bases and J 2 bases, with 11 bases left between them. The CDR3, as DNA: TGCGCCAGCAGCCAAGATCTCGGAGGGTCCAAAAACATTCAGTACTTC. Translation gives CASSQDLGGSKNIQYF.

V and J are TRBV20-1 and TRBJ1-1; 9 nucleotides match TRBD1. J gave up 5 bases and V 3 bases, and 7 bases lay outside the gene matches. Looked up from germline, CDR1 is DFQATT and CDR2 is SNEGSKA (reference sequence). The CDR3 runs 14 residues. The CDR3 is CSASLTGGRTEAFF. CDR3 nucleotide sequence: TGCAGTGCTAGTTTGACAGGGGGTCGGACTGAAGCTTTCTTT.

This chain joins TRBV27 and TRBJ2-1; maybe TRBD2 (6 bases). The CDR3 totals 14 residues. Germline loops: CDR1 MNHEY, CDR2 SMNVEV (reference sequence). Trimming cost V 6 bases and J 8 bases, with 17 bases left between them. The chain's CDR3 is CASSPGVIGYEQFF. CDR3 sequence (DNA): TGTGCCAGCAGCCCGGGGGTGATAGGGTATGAGCAGTTCTTC.

This clonotype was observed a handful of times. V and J are TRBV4-3 and TRBJ2-1, with TRBD2 identical over 10 bases. This CDR3 region has 15 residues. CDR1 and CDR2 from the germline V gene are LGHNA and YSLEER. The V segment lost 0 bases and the J segment 9 bases; nucleotides outside the gene matches: 5. CDR3 in amino acids: CASSQEPGTSAEQFF. In DNA, the CDR3 is TGCGCCAGCAGCCAAGAACCCGGGACTAGCGCTGAGCAGTTCTTC.

V gene TRBV12-3 or TRBV12-4 combines with J gene TRBJ2-7; 12 bases align to TRBD1. The assigned J gene may be wrong: the sequence end matches TRBJ2-1 better. The CDR3 sequence is 13 residues long. Here the CDR3 reads CASTGTGGYEQFF. CDR3 DNA: TGTGCCAGCACCGGGACAGGGGGCTACGAGCAGTTCTTC.

V is TRBV6-2 or TRBV6-3 and J is TRBJ2-1, with D perhaps matching TRBD1 (5 bases). Germline V gene sequence: CDR1 MNHEY, CDR2 SVGEGT. The CDR3 has 13 amino acids. CDR3 in DNA: TGTGCAACCCTTAAGACAGCATCCAATGAGCAGTTCTTC. This encodes CATLKTASNEQFF.

This clonotype has a handful of counts. V and J are TRBV4-2 and TRBJ2-5, with a weak D call TRBD2 (6 bases). The CDR3 loop spans 15 amino acids. Germline V gene data show CDR1 as LGHNA and CDR2 as YNFKEQ. Trimming stripped 0 bases from V and 5 bases from J, with 13 bases between. The CDR3 is CASSQEGDFWETQYF. Here the CDR3 DNA reads TGTGCCAGCAGCCAAGAAGGGGACTTCTGGGAGACCCAGTACTTC.

This sequence joins TRBV7-9 and TRBJ1-1; D gene unclear. The CDR3 consists of 15 residues. V dropped 1 base and J dropped 1 base, with 10 bases sitting between them. Germline CDR1 and CDR2: SEHNR and FQNEAQ (reference sequence). As DNA, the CDR3 is TGTGCCAGCAGCTTAGGAGGGCTCCAGAACACTGAAGCTTTCTTT. Its protein is CASSLGGLQNTEAFF.

This clonotype was seen more than once but under ten times. The V call is TRBV6-6, the J call TRBJ2-5; 8 nucleotides align to TRBD1. The CDR3 runs 13 residues. V dropped 7 bases and J dropped 5; count of bases not matched to a gene: 6. Germline V gene sequence: CDR1 MNHNY, CDR2 SVGAGI (reference sequence). The CDR3 DNA follows: TGTGCCAGCACGACAGGGGCGCGGGAGACCCAGTACTTC. It translates to CASTTGARETQYF.

This clonotype was counted between two and nine times. The chain joins TRBV28 to TRBJ2-7; 7 positions agree with TRBD2. CDR1 is MDHEN and CDR2 is SYDVKM in the germline V gene. The CDR3 runs to 13 residues. The CDR3 nucleotides read TGTGCTGTAGGGAGGGCCCCCTCCTACGAGCAGTACTTC. Translated, it gives CAVGRAPSYEQYF.

This clonotype was seen many times. The genes are TRBV12-3 or TRBV12-4 and TRBJ2-7, with D tentatively TRBD2 (6 bases). V lost 5 bases and J lost 3, with 14 bases in between. The CDR3 spans 14 residues. CDR3 sequence: CASSPGTPRYEQYF. Written as DNA, the CDR3 is TGTGCCAGCAGTCCCGGGACTCCCCGCTACGAGCAGTACTTC.

The chain uses TRBV11-2 and TRBJ1-3, with TRBD1 matching 7 bases. The CDR3 has 16 residues. J lost 2 bases, V lost 5 bases, and 9 bases had no gene match. Germline CDR1 is SGHAT and CDR2 is FQNNGV. The CDR3 DNA sequence: TGTGCCAGCAGCACCCTCAGGGGGAGAACTGGAAACACCATATATTTT. Translating gives CASSTLRGRTGNTIYF.

V is TRBV12-3 or TRBV12-4 and J is TRBJ2-3; 7 positions agree with TRBD2. J was trimmed by 2 bases and V by 6 bases; bases with no gene match: 5. The CDR3 extends over 14 amino acids. The CDR3 DNA is TGTGCCAGCAGCCGAGCGGGATTCACAGATACGCAGTATTTT. Its translation is CASSRAGFTDTQYF.

This chain uses TRBV20-1 with TRBJ2-1, with 9 bases lining up with TRBD2. Germline V gene lookup returns CDR1 DFQATT and CDR2 SNEGSKA (reference sequence). V gave up 4 bases and J gave up 5 bases; unmatched junction bases: 3. This CDR3 spans 13 amino acids. The CDR3 DNA reads as TGCAGTGCTAATAGCGGGGGCCACAATGAGCAGTTCTTC. Encoded protein: CSANSGGHNEQFF.

The rearrangement joins TRBV7-9 to TRBJ2-7, with 10 positions matching TRBD2. The CDR3 has 16 residues. V trimming: 5 bases; J trimming: 6 bases; junction bases outside the gene matches: 13. Germline V gene sequence: CDR1 SEHNR, CDR2 FQNEAQ (reference sequence). CDR3 amino acids: CASSLVSGRRLTEQYF. The CDR3, as DNA: TGTGCCAGCAGCCTCGTTAGCGGGAGGAGGCTAACCGAGCAGTACTTC.

This clonotype appeared a few times. The CDR3 DNA sequence: TGTGCCAGCAGCTTTGGGACAGGATTTCAAGATAACTATGGCTACACCTTC. Translated, it gives CASSFGTGFQDNYGYTF. The J gene is TRBJ1-2, the V gene TRBV7-2; TRBD1 matches at 8 bases. This CDR3 comprises 17 residues. V shed 3 bases and J 1 base; nucleotides not matched to a gene: 10. Germline loops: CDR1 SGHTA, CDR2 FQGNSA.

In its sample, this clonotype was seen a few times. The rearrangement joins TRBV12-3 or TRBV12-4 to TRBJ2-7; 10 nucleotides agree with TRBD2. CDR3 length equals 16 residues. The V segment lost 5 bases and the J segment 0 bases; nucleotides outside the gene matches: 7. The CDR3 DNA sequence: TGTGCCAGCAGTCAAATAGCGGGGGGCAGCTCCTACGAGCAGTACTTC. Translation: CASSQIAGGSSYEQYF.

This chain links TRBV12-3 or TRBV12-4 with TRBJ2-5; 10 bases are shared with TRBD2. Trimming cost V 1 base and J 9 bases; bases outside gene matches: 11. CDR3 length: 16 residues. CDR3 protein: CASSLGGSGGHRPQYF. CDR3 DNA: TGTGCCAGCAGTTTAGGAGGTAGCGGGGGGCATAGACCCCAGTACTTC.

This clonotype was counted a few times. The chain carries TRBV6-4 and TRBJ2-4; TRBD2 agrees at 10 bases. V was pared by 5 bases and J by 8 bases, with 6 bases of the junction left unmatched. The germline CDR1 and CDR2 sequences are MRHNA and SNTAGT. This CDR3 contains 14 residues. CDR3 DNA: TGTGCCAGCAGTCCTAGCGGGAGCTCAGACATTCAGTACTTC. Translated, it gives CASSPSGSSDIQYF.

This clonotype was found a few times. The chain employs TRBV20-1 and TRBJ2-2, with D perhaps TRBD2 (5 bases). CDR1 is DFQATT and CDR2 is SNEGSKA in the germline V gene (reference sequence). V was trimmed by 4 bases and J by 3 bases, leaving 15 bases between them. The CDR3 length is 15 residues. CDR3 loop: CSAIRPAVDTGELFF. DNA of the CDR3: TGCAGTGCTATCCGGCCAGCGGTAGACACCGGGGAGCTGTTTTTT.